The clone carrying this T cell receptor beta chain came up many times. Its target is unknown. TCR beta CDR3 region amplification was performed from RNA transcripts. An initial round of RT-PCR targeting the TCR CDR3 relied on the HTBI primer set. One entry per CDR3 protein, called by TCRdb with MiXCR from the multiplex PCR reads. Among roughly 240,000 distinct CDR3 sequences listed, over 20% were seen once. The sample originates from a study of T cells in Graves' hyperthyroidism and ophthalmopathy. Per germline, CDR1 MDHEN and CDR2 SYDVKM. V was cut by 6 bases and J by 5 bases, with 22 bases left in between. The CDR3 is 16 amino acids. Study results and caveats: Model-based prediction identified ophthalmopathy a median 6.5 months prior to its onset.

The sample consisted of blood. This TCR was sampled from a middle-aged woman with Graves' ophthalmopathy. The chain combines TRBV28 with TRBJ1-2; perhaps TRBD1 as D (5 bases). The CDR3 region is CASRTAPGGGRYGYTF. The CDR3, as DNA: TGTGCCAGCAGGACAGCCCCGGGGGGAGGTCGGTATGGCTACACCTTC.